This record concerns one TCR beta chain sequence. Its target is unknown. Between the trimmed V and J ends, which lost 5 bases and 6 bases, there was a span of 13 bases. Germline V gene sequence: CDR1 MNHEY, CDR2 SMNVEV (reference sequence). This CDR3 has 13 residues. TCRdb passed the reads through MiXCR, listing each CDR3 protein once. The repertoire holds fewer than 1,000,000 distinct CDR3 sequences, 30% to 40% seen once, with about an eighth in the top ten. This sample was included in a study of T cell repertoires in cytomegalovirus infection. Across the study: Shared public TCR beta signatures pointed to both CMV infection and a matching HLA type.

General observations from the study: The cumulative frequency of public TCR beta families identified carriers of CMV plus the relevant HLA.

The source material was cultured CD8+ T cells from PBMCs, sampled from culture after CMV antigen stimulation. This sequence originates from a human donor in good health (CMV status not recorded). Some clones in this sample may be carry-over from other donors' samples. V usage is TRBV27 and J usage is TRBJ2-5; possibly TRBD2 for D (6 bases). CDR3 sequence (DNA): TGTGCCAGCAGTCTAGGGGCGGGACAGACCCAGTACTTC. Its translation is CASSLGAGQTQYF.